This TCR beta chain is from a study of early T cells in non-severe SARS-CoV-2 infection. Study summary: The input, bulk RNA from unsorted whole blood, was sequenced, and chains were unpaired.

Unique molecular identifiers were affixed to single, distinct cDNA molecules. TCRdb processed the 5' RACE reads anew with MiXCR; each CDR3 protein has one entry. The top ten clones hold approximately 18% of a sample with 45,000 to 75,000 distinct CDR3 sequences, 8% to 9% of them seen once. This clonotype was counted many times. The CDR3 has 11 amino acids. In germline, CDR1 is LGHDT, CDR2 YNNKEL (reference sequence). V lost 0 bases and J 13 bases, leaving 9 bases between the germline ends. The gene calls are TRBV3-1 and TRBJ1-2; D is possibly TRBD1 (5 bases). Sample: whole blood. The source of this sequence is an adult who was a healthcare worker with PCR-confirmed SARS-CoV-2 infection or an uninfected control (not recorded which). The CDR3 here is CASSQDRDRTF. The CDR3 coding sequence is TGTGCCAGCAGCCAAGACAGGGACCGCACCTTC. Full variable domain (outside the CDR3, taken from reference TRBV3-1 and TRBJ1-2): DTAVSQTPKYLVTQMGNDKSIKCEQNLGHDTMYWYKQDSKKFLKIMFSYNNKELIINETVPNRFSPKSPDKAHLNLHINSLELGDSAVYFCASSQDRDRTFGSGTRLTVV.